These 25 T cell receptor beta chains were all obtained from the same sample, sequenced in a study of technical replicates of blood from a few donors (dated by TCRdb to 2017 to 2019). Receptor amplification or capture employed the immunoSEQ multiplex PCR assay. As stored in TCRdb, this immuneACCESS dataset retains in-frame rearrangements with V and J assigned. A fraction of the clones does not appear; measured against another copy, unresolved V genes explain less than half of the discrepancy, and the remainder lacks a known reason. The sample table contains about 95,000 clones; only one count was recorded for 95% of them. 0.34% of the sample lies in the top ten. Sequencing was carried out using T cells isolated from PBMCs. These receptors came from a human donor in good health.

The J gene is TRBJ1-4, the V gene TRBV19; no definite D call. Looked up from germline, CDR1 is LNHDA and CDR2 is SQIVND (reference sequence). The CDR3 runs to 14 residues. V was trimmed by 8 bases and J by 0 bases, leaving 10 bases between them. CDR3 nucleotides: TGTGCCAGTTCTCCTATTGCAACTAATGAAAAACTGTTTTTT. Its translation: CASSPIATNEKLFF.

The chain uses TRBV7-3 and TRBJ2-3; 9 bases are shared with TRBD2. Trimming took 1 base from V and 2 from J; bases not matched to a gene: 1. Germline V gene lookup returns CDR1 SGHTA and CDR2 FQGTGA. The CDR3 runs 15 residues. The CDR3 DNA follows: TGTGCCAGCAGCTTAAGGGGACTAGCCACAGATACGCAGTATTTT. Translation: CASSLRGLATDTQYF.

The chain uses TRBV7-2 and TRBJ1-1; 8 bases match TRBD1. This CDR3 spans 18 amino acids. Trimming took 0 bases from V and 0 from J; bases not matched to a gene: 9. The germline CDR1 and CDR2 sequences are SGHTA and FQGNSA. The CDR3 loop reads CASSLAPGQATLNTEAFF. CDR3 bases: TGTGCCAGCAGCTTAGCACCGGGACAGGCCACCCTGAACACTGAAGCTTTCTTT.

The chain joins TRBV10-3 to TRBJ1-1; 7 positions match TRBD1. Trimming cost V 9 bases and J 0 bases; bases outside gene matches: 10. The CDR3 covers 15 residues. The germline V gene encodes CDR1 ENHRY and CDR2 SYGVKD. The CDR3 nucleotides read TGTGCCATTTCTTTCGCCAGGGGGGTGAACACTGAAGCTTTCTTT. This encodes CAISFARGVNTEAFF.

This clone was recorded only once. This sequence joins TRBV6-1 and TRBJ2-5, with 10 bases fitting TRBD1. The CDR3 contains 17 residues. V dropped 4 bases and J dropped 6; count of bases not matched to a gene: 14. The germline CDR1 and CDR2 sequences are MNHNS and SASEGT. CDR3 DNA sequence: TGTGCCAGCAGTGGCGGGGTGGGACAGGGGAGTATTAAGACCCAGTACTTC. Its protein is CASSGGVGQGSIKTQYF.

CDR3 coding DNA: TGTGCCAGCATAGTGAGAGCCTACGAGCAGTACTTC. Protein: CASIVRAYEQYF. This chain joins TRBV2 and TRBJ2-7; D unresolved. This CDR3 contains 12 residues. The germline V gene has CDR1 SNHLY and CDR2 FYNNEI. Trimming took 7 bases from V and 2 from J, leaving 9 bases between them.

The rearrangement links TRBV29-1 to TRBJ1-2, with 11 bases identical to TRBD1. Looked up from germline, CDR1 is SQVTM and CDR2 is ANQGSEA. CDR3 length: 16 residues. The junction had 5 bases not matched to a gene; V was cut back by 1 base and J by 1 base. CDR3 DNA: TGCAGCGTTGAAGGGACAGGGGGCCTTATTAACTATGGCTACACCTTC. Translating gives CSVEGTGGLINYGYTF.

The J gene is TRBJ1-1, the V gene TRBV10-3, with D hard to call. Germline CDR1 is ENHRY and CDR2 is SYGVKD. V lost 3 bases and J lost 1, with 6 bases in between. This CDR3 has 13 amino acids. As DNA, the CDR3 is TGTGCCATCAGTGAAGCTCCGAACACTGAAGCTTTCTTT. It encodes CAISEAPNTEAFF.

The chain employs TRBV15 and TRBJ2-7, with a possible D match to TRBD2 (6 bases). The germline V and J ends were trimmed by 1 base and 2 bases, with 9 bases remaining between them. Per germline, CDR1 LNHNV and CDR2 YYDKDF (reference sequence). The length of the CDR3 is 14 residues. The CDR3 DNA reads as TGTGCCACCAGCAGAGGGGACTTAACCTACGAGCAGTACTTC. Translation gives CATSRGDLTYEQYF.

V is TRBV5-1 and J is TRBJ2-1, with D unclear. V lost 5 bases, J lost 0 bases, and 12 bases lay in between. This CDR3 has 15 residues. Germline V gene data show CDR1 as SGHRS and CDR2 as YFSETQ. The CDR3 region is CASSYRVSSYNEQFF. CDR3 DNA sequence: TGCGCCAGCAGTTATCGGGTAAGCTCCTACAATGAGCAGTTCTTC.

V is TRBV19 and J is TRBJ1-1, with 9 bases fitting TRBD1. This CDR3 has 16 amino acids. Losses at the gene ends were 4 bases for V and 5 bases for J; bases not matched to a gene: 11. Germline V gene lookup returns CDR1 LNHDA and CDR2 SQIVND (reference sequence). CDR3: CASSTPRGQGYTEAFF. CDR3 in DNA: TGTGCCAGTAGTACTCCTCGGGGACAGGGATATACTGAAGCTTTCTTT. Combining the CDR3 with reference TRBV19 and TRBJ1-1 gives the whole variable domain DGGITQSPKYLFRKEGQNVTLSCEQNLNHDAMYWYRQDPGQGLRLIYYSQIVNDFQKGDIAEGYSVSREKKESFPLTVTSAQKNPTAFYLCASSTPRGQGYTEAFFGQGTRLTVV.

The rearrangement joins TRBV27 to TRBJ2-2; D possibly corresponds to TRBD1 (6 bases). Germline CDR1 MNHEY, CDR2 SMNVEV (reference sequence). V lost 3 bases and J 7 bases, leaving 9 bases between the germline ends. The CDR3 runs 13 residues. The CDR3 coding sequence is TGTGCCAGCAGTTTTGGCAGGGGCGGGGAGCTGTTTTTT. Translation: CASSFGRGGELFF.

Concerning this clone: Other DNA variants within this sample encode the same CDR3. This rearrangement joins TRBV9 to TRBJ2-7; 13 bases map to TRBD2. Germline V gene data show CDR1 as SGDLS and CDR2 as YYNGEE. After removal of 2 bases from V and 4 bases from J, the junction contained 0 bases not matched to a gene. CDR3 length: 14 amino acids. The CDR3 region has the DNA TGTGCCAGCAGCGTGGGACTAGCGGGGTACGAGCAGTACTTC. It translates to CASSVGLAGYEQYF.

This clone was found once. The chain uses TRBV21-1 and TRBJ1-5; the table's D call, TRBD1, was not checked against the DNA. TRBV21-1 is designated a pseudogene. The CDR3 totals 16 residues. CDR3 coding DNA: TGTGCCAGCAGCAAATGGGGACAGTCATGCAATCAGCCCCAGCATTTT. It encodes CASSKWGQSCNQPQHF.

The V and J genes are TRBV11-2 and TRBJ2-7; D perhaps matches TRBD2 (5 bases). The CDR3 is made up of 15 amino acids. V lost 1 base and J lost 3, with 13 bases in between. Germline CDR1 SGHAT, CDR2 FQNNGV. CDR3 in amino acids: CASSLGYSGYYEQYF. DNA of the CDR3: TGTGCCAGCAGCTTAGGGTATTCGGGGTACTACGAGCAGTACTTC.

This clone appeared a few times. The V call is TRBV29-1, the J call TRBJ1-2; TRBD1 is a possible D gene (6 bases). CDR3 size: 12 residues. V lost 5 bases to trimming and J lost 0 bases, with 7 bases between them. Germline V gene lookup returns CDR1 SQVTM and CDR2 ANQGSEA. The CDR3 spells CSVWDTNYGYTF. The CDR3 DNA reads TGCAGCGTTTGGGACACTAACTATGGCTACACCTTC.

The J gene is TRBJ2-1, the V gene TRBV9, with 8 bases lining up with TRBD2. The J segment lost 4 bases and the V segment lost 4 bases, leaving 7 bases of the junction unmatched. The CDR3 totals 15 residues. CDR1 and CDR2 (germline): SGDLS, YYNGEE. The CDR3 bases are TGTGCCAGCAGCCCTCAGACTAGCGCTTACAATGAGCAGTTCTTC. It is translated as CASSPQTSAYNEQFF.

The J gene is TRBJ1-5, the V gene TRBV7-8, with TRBD1 matching 8 bases. The CDR3 covers 15 residues. Germline V gene data show CDR1 as SGHVS and CDR2 as FQNEAQ. J was trimmed by 3 bases and V by 1 base; bases with no gene match: 2. DNA of the CDR3: TGTGCCAGCAGCTTAGGACAGGGGTCCAATCAGCCCCAGCATTTT. Its protein product is CASSLGQGSNQPQHF.

The genes are TRBV9 and TRBJ2-5; 7 nucleotides match TRBD2. The ends lost 4 bases at V and 5 bases at J; junction bases unmatched: 8. CDR3 length: 14 amino acids. Germline lookup yields CDR1 SGDLS and CDR2 YYNGEE. The CDR3 coding sequence is TGTGCCAGCAGCACAAATGGACTAGATGAGACCCAGTACTTC. It is translated as CASSTNGLDETQYF. Drawing the rest from reference TRBV9 and TRBJ2-5, the complete variable domain is DSGVTQTPKHLITATGQRVTLRCSPRSGDLSVYWYQQSLDQGLQFLIQYYNGEERAKGNILERFSAQQFPDLHSELNLSSLELGDSALYFCASSTNGLDETQYFGPGTRLLVL.

The genes are TRBV13 and TRBJ2-3, with D maybe TRBD1 (6 bases). Germline V CDR1 and CDR2: PRHDT, FYEKMQ (reference sequence). CDR3 length: 14 residues. V was pared by 3 bases and J by 4 bases, with 11 bases between. The CDR3 protein is CASSLHRVPDTQYF. Here the CDR3 DNA reads TGTGCCAGCAGCTTGCACAGGGTACCAGATACGCAGTATTTT.

This clone was found a few times. V is TRBV11-2 and J is TRBJ1-1; D not certain. CDR3 length: 14 residues. Germline assignment: CDR1 SGHAT and CDR2 FQNNGV. Deletions cut 1 base from V and 6 bases from J, with 12 bases between. For the CDR3, the DNA is TGTGCCAGCAGCTTAGGTTTCTGGGAGGCTGAAGCTTTCTTT. Amino acid sequence: CASSLGFWEAEAFF.

The gene calls are TRBV5-6 and TRBJ2-7, with TRBD2 matching 9 bases. V was clipped by 4 bases and J by 2 bases; unmatched bases: 4. The CDR3 has 14 residues. Germline CDR1 SGHDT, CDR2 YYEEEE. CDR3 amino acids: CASSSSGSPYEQYF. The CDR3 DNA is TGTGCCAGCAGCAGTAGCGGGAGCCCCTACGAGCAGTACTTC.

The rearrangement links TRBV11-3 to TRBJ2-5; 13 bases are shared with TRBD2. CDR3 length equals 17 residues. CDR1 and CDR2 from the germline V gene are SGHNT and YENEEA. V shed 5 bases, J shed 5 bases, and the junction held 11 bases outside the gene matches. CDR3 in DNA: TGTGCCAGCAGCATAATCTTTGGGACTAGCGGGATGGAGACCCAGTACTTC. Its translation: CASSIIFGTSGMETQYF.

J is TRBJ2-1 and V is TRBV7-8; TRBD2 matches 14 bases. The CDR3 is 15 amino acids. CDR1 is SGHVS, CDR2 FQNEAQ, per germline. V lost 5 bases and J lost 9; bases outside the gene matches: 6. The CDR3, as DNA: TGTGCCAGCAGCCGAGGACTAGCGGGAGGTATTGAGCAGTTCTTC. It is translated as CASSRGLAGGIEQFF.

This chain joins TRBV6-5 and TRBJ2-3; 8 bases are a match to TRBD2. CDR1 MNHEY and CDR2 SVGAGI come from the germline V gene. V lost 6 bases, J lost 3 bases, and 5 bases stayed unmatched. This CDR3 comprises 14 residues. CDR3 in DNA: TGTGCCAGCAGAACAGGACTAGCTACAGATACGCAGTATTTT. As protein: CASRTGLATDTQYF.